This TCR beta chain is from a study of cytomegalovirus exposure and HLA in healthy donors. This clone was observed a single time. The CDR3 spans 13 residues. With 6 bases removed from V and 8 bases from J, the gap between germline ends came to 14 bases. Germline CDR1 reads MNHEY; CDR2 reads SVGAGI. PCR primers comprised 60 Vbeta and 13 Jbeta primers. Sequencing was performed with immunoSEQ multiplex PCR; in TCRdb, only in-frame clones are kept and a portion is missing. The sample includes around 100,000 clones, 60% to 85% seen only once; the top ten take 3.5% to 5.5%. The sequence was obtained from a woman aged 40 to 49 in good health and CMV-seropositive. V usage is TRBV6-5 and J usage is TRBJ2-1, with D unclear. The sample was PBMCs. The CDR3 coding sequence is TGTGCCAGCAGGGAGCGATCTATGGATGAGCAGTTCTTC. Translating gives CASRERSMDEQFF.